One TCR beta chain is described in this entry. The germline V gene has CDR1 LNHNV and CDR2 YYDKDF (reference sequence). There are 12 residues in the CDR3. J gave up 13 bases and V 4 bases, and 7 bases lay outside the gene matches. The record originates from a study of blood T cell repertoires in COVID-19. Clones were read by immunoSEQ multiplex PCR, and TCRdb kept only the in-frame ones, dropping some. The table has about 220,000 clones, about 90% seen once. The study recruited people aged 18 to 89 years across about two dozen US areas. Clinical history reported by participants formed the basis on which cohorts were assigned.

V is TRBV15 and J is TRBJ2-1; 7 nucleotides align to TRBD2. Specimen: PBMCs or T cells enriched from blood (not recorded which). The receptor's source is a woman aged 45-60 years with acute COVID-19. CDR3 sequence reads: CATSIRRTRQFF. CDR3 sequence (DNA): TGTGCCACCAGCATCCGTCGGACTAGACAGTTCTTC. The variable domain in full, completed from reference TRBV15 and TRBJ2-1, reads DAMVIQNPRYQVTQFGKPVTLSCSQTLNHNVMYWYQQKSSQAPKLLFHYYDKDFNNEADTPDNFQSRRPNTSFCFLDIRSPGLGDTAMYLCATSIRRTRQFFGPGTRLTVL.